These 17 T cell receptor beta chains were sequenced from one sample in a study of T-cell reconstitution after alpha-beta-depleted transplantation in children. Researchers prepared the TCRbeta library using unique molecular identifiers, the study reports. In TCRdb, the PCR reads were re-called with MiXCR into one record per CDR3 protein. The sample includes approximately 150,000 distinct CDR3 sequences, about 9% seen only once; the top ten take roughly 20%. Here the sequenced sample was PBMCs, mostly from graft donor cells, taken 180 days after TCRalphabeta/CD19-depleted stem cell transplant. Every receptor here comes from a female patient between 2 and 15 years old who had a stem cell transplant for congenital amegakaryocytic thrombocytopenia, so the T cells may come from the graft donor.

The rearrangement joins TRBV23-1 to TRBJ2-2; a possible D gene is TRBD1 (6 bases). TRBV23-1 falls under the ORF class, with uncertain function. V was pared by 8 bases and J by 6 bases, with 34 bases between. The CDR3 covers 20 residues. This chain's CDR3 is CASAQGRGQTYASGPGELFF. Written as DNA, the CDR3 is TGCGCCAGCGCACAGGGTCGAGGACAGACCTACGCCTCAGGGCCCGGGGAGCTGTTTTTT.

This clonotype was seen many times. The chain uses TRBV5-1 and TRBJ2-7; TRBD1 might be the D (8 bases). The CDR3 has 16 residues. V lost 0 bases and J lost 3, with 16 bases in between. Per the germline V gene, CDR1 is SGHRS and CDR2 is YFSETQ. CDR3 nucleotides: TGCGCCAGCAGCTTGGTCGTGACAGGGGAGGGCTACGAGCAGTACTTC. Protein product: CASSLVVTGEGYEQYF.

This clonotype was counted many times. The CDR3: CSVGPAGTGEAFF. CDR3 coding DNA: TGCAGCGTTGGGCCGGCCGGGACAGGTGAAGCTTTCTTT. This rearrangement joins TRBV29-1 to TRBJ1-1; 8 nucleotides match TRBD1. Trimming at V came to 4 bases and at J to 7 bases, leaving 8 bases not matched to a gene. Germline loops: CDR1 SQVTM, CDR2 ANQGSEA. The CDR3 is 13 amino acids.

The sample holds many counts of this clonotype. This chain links TRBV6-1 with TRBJ2-7; maybe TRBD1 (6 bases). Germline assignment: CDR1 MNHNS and CDR2 SASEGT. The V and J ends lost 6 bases and 2 bases respectively, with 14 bases between them. The CDR3 is 14 amino acids. CDR3 nucleotide sequence: TGTGCCAGCAGGCCGAGAAAGGGGGCCTACGAGCAGTACTTC. Translation: CASRPRKGAYEQYF.

This clonotype was observed at least ten times. The rearrangement joins TRBV20-1 to TRBJ1-1, with D tentatively TRBD1 (5 bases). The length of the CDR3 is 15 residues. Trimming shortened V by 1 base and J by 8 bases, and 20 bases separated the two germline ends. CDR1 is DFQATT, CDR2 SNEGSKA, per germline (reference sequence). The CDR3 coding sequence is TGCAGTGCTAGAGGGGCCCCGGGGCGTTGGACGGAAGCTTTCTTT. This encodes CSARGAPGRWTEAFF.

This clonotype was recorded a few times. The chain links TRBV12-3 or TRBV12-4 to TRBJ1-5; no definite D call. This CDR3 has 14 amino acids. Trimming pared 5 bases from V and 2 bases from J, leaving 10 bases between. CDR3 DNA sequence: TGTGCCAGCAGTCGTGACCCGGGCAATCAGCCCCAGCATTTT. Translation gives CASSRDPGNQPQHF.

This clonotype was seen repeatedly, ten times or more. The chain has TRBV5-6 and TRBJ1-4; a weak D match, TRBD1 (5 bases). Trimming cost V 3 bases and J 4 bases, with 10 bases left between them. Looked up from germline, CDR1 is SGHDT and CDR2 is YYEEEE. This CDR3 spans 14 amino acids. The CDR3 DNA reads TGTGCCAGCAGCTGGGGGACCGTTAATGAAAAACTGTTTTTT. Translated: CASSWGTVNEKLFF. Together with reference TRBV5-6 and TRBJ1-4, the CDR3 gives the full variable domain: DAGVTQSPTHLIKTRGQQVTLRCSPKSGHDTVSWYQQALGQGPQFIFQYYEEEERQRGNFPDRFSGHQFPNYSSELNVNALLLGDSALYLCASSWGTVNEKLFFGSGTQLSVL.

This clonotype was observed a few times. The genes are TRBV5-1 and TRBJ2-1; D is ambiguous. V was clipped by 1 base and J by 3 bases, with 14 bases between them. CDR1 and CDR2 from the germline V gene are SGHRS and YFSETQ. CDR3 length equals 16 residues. CDR3 loop: CASSLFQSPSYNEQFF. The CDR3 DNA follows: TGCGCCAGCAGCTTGTTTCAGTCCCCCAGCTACAATGAGCAGTTCTTC.

In this sample, this clonotype turned up many times. This chain joins TRBV10-3 and TRBJ2-7; 7 positions match TRBD1. The CDR3 has 14 amino acids. Losses at the gene ends were 10 bases for V and 0 bases for J; bases not matched to a gene: 9. In germline, CDR1 is ENHRY, CDR2 SYGVKD. This chain's CDR3 is CATNTGVGSYEQYF. The CDR3 bases are TGTGCCACCAACACAGGGGTGGGCTCCTACGAGCAGTACTTC.

This clonotype was seen ten or more times. V usage is TRBV20-1 and J usage is TRBJ1-2, with no clear D. CDR1 and CDR2 from the germline V gene are DFQATT and SNEGSKA (reference sequence). The CDR3 contains 12 residues. The V end lost 3 bases, the J end lost 4 bases, and 9 bases lay between the germline ends. The CDR3 nucleotides are TGCAGTGCTAGTGGACCCGGCTATGGCTACACCTTC. As protein: CSASGPGYGYTF.

This clonotype was recorded at least ten times. The J gene is TRBJ2-1, the V gene TRBV20-1; tentatively, D is TRBD1 (5 bases). V was pared by 0 bases and J by 4 bases, with 13 bases between. This CDR3 is 15 amino acids long. Germline V gives CDR1 DFQATT, CDR2 SNEGSKA (reference sequence). The CDR3 bases are TGCAGTGCTAGAGAGGCAGGGATATCTTACAATGAGCAGTTCTTC. Translating it yields CSAREAGISYNEQFF.

As for this clonotype: One junction end does not reproduce the germline sequence, and a read error may be involved. The rearrangement joins TRBV5-4 to TRBJ2-5, with 11 bases that match TRBD1. The CDR3 runs to 17 residues. Per the germline V gene, CDR1 is SGHNT and CDR2 is YYREEE (reference sequence). The CDR3 here is CAGSFHPGTGGLETQYF. The CDR3 region has the DNA TGTGCCGGCAGCTTCCATCCAGGGACAGGGGGGCTCGAGACCCAGTACTTC. Supplemented by reference TRBV5-4 and TRBJ2-5, the full variable domain reads ETGVTQSPTHLIKTRGQQVTLRCSSQSGHNTVSWYQQALGQGPQFIFQYYREEENGRGNFPPRFSGLQFPNYSSELNVNALELDDSALYLCAGSFHPGTGGLETQYFGPGTRLLVL.

This clonotype has only a few counts. The germline gene is not matched at one end of the junction; a read error may be the cause. The chain uses TRBV20-1 and TRBJ2-5, with D possibly being TRBD1 or TRBD2 (5 bases each). The germline CDR1 and CDR2 sequences are DFQATT and SNEGSKA (reference sequence). The CDR3 runs 15 residues. CDR3 residues: CSVRGFGTPGETQYF. The CDR3 nucleotides read TGCAGTGTTAGAGGGTTCGGGACCCCTGGGGAGACCCAGTACTTC.

The genes are TRBV20-1 and TRBJ2-2, with 10 nucleotides matching TRBD2. The germline CDR1 and CDR2 sequences are DFQATT and SNEGSKA (reference sequence). Losses at the gene ends were 3 bases for V and 4 bases for J; bases not matched to a gene: 8. CDR3 length: 16 residues. In DNA form, the CDR3 reads TGCAGTGCTAGCTCCCTAGCGGGAGAAGTCACCGGGGAGCTGTTTTTT. It yields the protein CSASSLAGEVTGELFF.

This clonotype was seen ten or more times. CDR3 in DNA: TGCAGCGTCCCGGGACCAGCAGGAGAGACCCAGTACTTC. Its translation is CSVPGPAGETQYF. The gene calls are TRBV29-1 and TRBJ2-5, with D perhaps TRBD1 or TRBD2 (5 bases each). V was clipped by 6 bases and J by 4 bases, with 15 bases between them. CDR3 length: 13 amino acids. Germline CDR1 is SQVTM and CDR2 is ANQGSEA.

At least ten counts were recorded for this clonotype. The gene calls are TRBV5-5 and TRBJ1-5, with unresolved D. CDR3 length equals 12 residues. Germline values: CDR1 SGHKS, CDR2 YYEKEE (reference sequence). Trimming removed 0 bases from V and 9 bases from J, with 7 bases in between. CDR3 DNA: TGTGCCAGCAGCTTGGCTGGAGGGCCCCAGCATTTT. Its protein product is CASSLAGGPQHF.

This clonotype showed up just a few times. The chain recombines TRBV30 with TRBJ2-7; 7 positions match TRBD1. Germline-derived CDR1 and CDR2 are GTSNPN and SVGIG (reference sequence). The CDR3 runs to 13 residues. V lost 4 bases, J lost 3 bases, and 6 bases stayed unmatched. The CDR3 sequence is CAWTRGQIYEQYF. In DNA form, the CDR3 reads TGTGCCTGGACCCGGGGACAGATCTACGAGCAGTACTTC.